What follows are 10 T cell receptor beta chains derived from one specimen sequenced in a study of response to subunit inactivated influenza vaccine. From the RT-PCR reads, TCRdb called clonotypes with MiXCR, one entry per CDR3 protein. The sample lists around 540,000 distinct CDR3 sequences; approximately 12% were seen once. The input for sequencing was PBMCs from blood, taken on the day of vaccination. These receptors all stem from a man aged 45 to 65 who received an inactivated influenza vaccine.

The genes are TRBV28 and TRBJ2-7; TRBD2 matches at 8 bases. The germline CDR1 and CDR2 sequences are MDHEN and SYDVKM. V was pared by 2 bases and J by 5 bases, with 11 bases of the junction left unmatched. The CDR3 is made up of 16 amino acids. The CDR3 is CASSLAAGGFSHEQYF. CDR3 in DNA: TGTGCCAGCAGTTTAGCCGCGGGGGGATTTTCCCACGAGCAGTACTTC.

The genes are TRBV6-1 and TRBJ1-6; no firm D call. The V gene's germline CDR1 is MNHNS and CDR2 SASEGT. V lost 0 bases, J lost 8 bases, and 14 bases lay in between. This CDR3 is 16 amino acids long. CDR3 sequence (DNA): TGTGCCAGCAGTGAAGCGCCGGGAGGGATGGATTCACCCCTCCACTTT. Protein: CASSEAPGGMDSPLHF.

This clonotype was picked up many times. Here the CDR3 reads CASSLWPGTNTGELFF. In nucleotides, the CDR3 is TGTGCCAGCAGTTTGTGGCCGGGCACGAACACCGGGGAGCTGTTTTTT. V usage is TRBV28 and J usage is TRBJ2-2, with D hard to call. V gave up 3 bases and J gave up 0 bases, with 11 bases separating them. Germline V lookup: CDR1 MDHEN, CDR2 SYDVKM. The CDR3 has 16 residues.

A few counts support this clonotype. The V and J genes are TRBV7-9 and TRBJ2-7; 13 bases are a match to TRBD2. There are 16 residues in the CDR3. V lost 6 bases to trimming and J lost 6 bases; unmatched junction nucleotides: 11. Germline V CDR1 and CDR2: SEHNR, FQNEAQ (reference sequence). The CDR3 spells CASRPRTSGSVSEQYF. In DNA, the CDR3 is TGTGCCAGCAGACCAAGGACTAGCGGGAGTGTTTCCGAGCAGTACTTC.

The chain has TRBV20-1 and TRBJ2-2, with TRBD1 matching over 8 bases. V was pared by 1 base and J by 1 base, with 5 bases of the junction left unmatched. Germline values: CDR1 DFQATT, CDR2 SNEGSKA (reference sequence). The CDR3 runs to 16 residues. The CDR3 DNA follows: TGCAGTGCTAGAGCTTTCGACAGGGGGAACACCGGGGAGCTGTTTTTT. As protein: CSARAFDRGNTGELFF.

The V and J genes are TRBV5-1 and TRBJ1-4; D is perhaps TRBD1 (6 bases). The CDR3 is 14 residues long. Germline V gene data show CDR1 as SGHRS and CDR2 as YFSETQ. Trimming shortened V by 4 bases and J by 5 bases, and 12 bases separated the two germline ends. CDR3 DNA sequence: TGCGCCAGCAGCGGGGGGCAGCGGAATGAAAAACTGTTTTTT. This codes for CASSGGQRNEKLFF.

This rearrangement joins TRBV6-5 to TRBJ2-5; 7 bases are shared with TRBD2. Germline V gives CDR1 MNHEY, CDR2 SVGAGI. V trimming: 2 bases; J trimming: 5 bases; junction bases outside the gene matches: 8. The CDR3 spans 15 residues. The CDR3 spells CASSYRDYKRETQYF. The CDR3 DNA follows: TGTGCCAGCAGTTACCGGGACTACAAGCGGGAGACCCAGTACTTC.

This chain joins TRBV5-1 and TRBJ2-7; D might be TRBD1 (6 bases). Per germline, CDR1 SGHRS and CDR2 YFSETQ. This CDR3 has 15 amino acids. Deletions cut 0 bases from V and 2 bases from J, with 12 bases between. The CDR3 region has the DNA TGCGCCAGCAGCTTGGCGGGACAAGATCCCTACGAGCAGTACTTC. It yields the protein CASSLAGQDPYEQYF.

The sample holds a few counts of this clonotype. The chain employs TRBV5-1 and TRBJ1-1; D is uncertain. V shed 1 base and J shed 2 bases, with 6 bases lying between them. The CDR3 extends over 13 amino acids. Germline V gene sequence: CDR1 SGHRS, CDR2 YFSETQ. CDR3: CASSLRINTEAFF. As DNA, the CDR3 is TGCGCCAGCAGCTTGAGGATAAACACTGAAGCTTTCTTT.

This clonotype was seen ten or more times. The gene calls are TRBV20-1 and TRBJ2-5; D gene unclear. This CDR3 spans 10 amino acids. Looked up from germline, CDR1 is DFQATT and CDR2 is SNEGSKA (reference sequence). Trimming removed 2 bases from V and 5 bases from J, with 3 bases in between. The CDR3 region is CSARWETQYF. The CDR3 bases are TGCAGTGCTAGATGGGAGACCCAGTACTTC.